This passage covers 7 T cell receptor beta chains from one sample sequenced in a study of blood T cell repertoires in COVID-19. TCRdb keeps only in-frame clones here, not all; method: immunoSEQ multiplex PCR. The sample has 250,000 to 300,000 clones; 86% are singletons. Specimen: peripheral blood. The source is a woman between 25 and 40 years old with active or convalescent COVID-19.

The V gene is TRBV5-5, the J gene TRBJ1-6; D call uncertain. Germline V CDR1 and CDR2: SGHKS, YYEKEE (reference sequence). This CDR3 region has 14 residues. V was pared by 5 bases and J by 8 bases, with 14 bases between. DNA for the CDR3: TGTGCCAGCAGAACCGGGGAACGGTATTCACCCCTCCACTTT. Translation: CASRTGERYSPLHF.

This chain uses TRBV27 with TRBJ1-5; TRBD1 matches at 7 bases. V trimming: 3 bases; J trimming: 4 bases; junction bases outside the gene matches: 6. The CDR3 totals 15 residues. CDR1 MNHEY and CDR2 SMNVEV come from the germline V gene (reference sequence). The CDR3 DNA reads as TGTGCCAGCAGTTTCAACAGGGGAGGTAATCAGCCCCAGCATTTT. Translation: CASSFNRGGNQPQHF.

The chain uses TRBV14 and TRBJ2-3; TRBD2 matches at 10 bases. This CDR3 contains 16 residues. Germline lookup yields CDR1 SGHDN and CDR2 FVKESK. Trimming at V came to 1 base and at J to 3 bases, leaving 4 bases not matched to a gene. In DNA, the CDR3 is TGTGCCAGCAGCCAAGCAGCGGGGGGGAGGACAGATACGCAGTATTTT. This sequence encodes CASSQAAGGRTDTQYF.

The V and J genes are TRBV18 and TRBJ2-7; 7 bases are shared with TRBD1. The V and J ends lost 3 bases and 3 bases, in that order; junction bases with no gene match: 5. CDR1 is KGHSH, CDR2 LQKENI, per germline. The CDR3 runs 14 residues. The CDR3 region is CASSPLRDSYEQYF. The CDR3 DNA follows: TGTGCCAGCTCACCTCTCCGGGACAGCTACGAGCAGTACTTC. Full variable domain (rest looked up from reference TRBV18 and TRBJ2-7): NAGVMQNPRHLVRRRGQEARLRCSPMKGHSHVYWYRQLPEEGLKFMVYLQKENIIDESGMPKERFSAEFPKEGPSILRIQQVVRGDSAAYFCASSPLRDSYEQYFGPGTRLTVT.

This rearrangement joins TRBV15 to TRBJ2-5; 7 nucleotides align to TRBD2. This CDR3 contains 13 residues. J gave up 9 bases and V 8 bases, and 12 bases lay outside the gene matches. Germline loops: CDR1 LNHNV, CDR2 YYDKDF (reference sequence). The CDR3 loop reads CATAMTSPMAQYF. The CDR3 DNA sequence: TGTGCCACCGCGATGACTAGCCCCATGGCCCAGTACTTC. The full variable domain, its missing parts supplied by reference TRBV15 and TRBJ2-5, is DAMVIQNPRYQVTQFGKPVTLSCSQTLNHNVMYWYQQKSSQAPKLLFHYYDKDFNNEADTPDNFQSRRPNTSFCFLDIRSPGLGDTAMYLCATAMTSPMAQYFGPGTRLLVL.

The chain carries TRBV9 and TRBJ2-2, with TRBD2 identical over 9 bases. V lost 7 bases to trimming and J lost 0 bases; unmatched junction nucleotides: 4. This CDR3 comprises 15 residues. CDR1 is SGDLS and CDR2 is YYNGEE in the germline V gene. CDR3 region: CASALAGSNTGELFF. As DNA, the CDR3 is TGTGCCAGCGCCCTAGCGGGATCGAACACCGGGGAGCTGTTTTTT. Variable domain in full (rest from reference TRBV9 and TRBJ2-2): DSGVTQTPKHLITATGQRVTLRCSPRSGDLSVYWYQQSLDQGLQFLIQYYNGEERAKGNILERFSAQQFPDLHSELNLSSLELGDSALYFCASALAGSNTGELFFGEGSRLTVL.

The J gene is TRBJ2-5, the V gene TRBV9; D might be TRBD1 (6 bases). CDR3 length: 13 residues. Germline CDR1 is SGDLS and CDR2 is YYNGEE. V lost 1 base and J 7 bases, leaving 11 bases between the germline ends. CDR3 bases: TGTGCCAGCAGCGTAATGGGGGCCGGGACCCAGTACTTC. Residues: CASSVMGAGTQYF.